There are many counts of the clone carrying this TCR beta chain. Its antigen is currently unknown. The sample belongs to a study of blood T cells in healthy people across ages. Study conclusions and caveats: As naive T cell percentage varied, TCR beta diversity correlated strongly with it. Relative to aged donors, long-lived donors carried more naive CD4+ cells and displayed higher diversity.

Next came a second PCR, run for about 6 to 12 cycles, which used a sample-barcoded 5' primer along with a J-beta primer mix. Each CDR3 protein is one row after TCRdb ran MiXCR on the 5' RACE reads. The table has 870,000 or so distinct CDR3 sequences, around 26% seen once; the top ten hold 15% to 20%. The CDR3 consists of 13 residues. Germline CDR1 is SEHNR and CDR2 is FQNEAQ (reference sequence). The germline V and J ends were trimmed by 7 bases and 3 bases, with 7 bases remaining between them. The chain couples TRBV7-9 to TRBJ1-6; D is undetermined. Sequenced input: blood. The TCR was taken from a woman of 80 years or more in good health. For the CDR3, the DNA is TGTGCCAGCAAGGACTTCTATAATTCACCCCTCCACTTT. Its protein product is CASKDFYNSPLHF.